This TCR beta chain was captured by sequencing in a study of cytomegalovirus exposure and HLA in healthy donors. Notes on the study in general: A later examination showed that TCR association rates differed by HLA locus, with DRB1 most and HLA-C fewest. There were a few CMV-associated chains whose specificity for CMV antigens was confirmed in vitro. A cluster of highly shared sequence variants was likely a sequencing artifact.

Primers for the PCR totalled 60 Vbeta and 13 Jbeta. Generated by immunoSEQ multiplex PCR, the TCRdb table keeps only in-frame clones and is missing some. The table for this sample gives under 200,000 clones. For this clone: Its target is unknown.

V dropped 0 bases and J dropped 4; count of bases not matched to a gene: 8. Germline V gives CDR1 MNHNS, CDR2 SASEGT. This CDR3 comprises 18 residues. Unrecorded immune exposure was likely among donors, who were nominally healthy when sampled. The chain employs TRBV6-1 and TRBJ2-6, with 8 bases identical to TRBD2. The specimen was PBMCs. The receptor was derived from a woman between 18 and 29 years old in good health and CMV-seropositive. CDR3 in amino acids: CASSEASVAGTGANVLTF. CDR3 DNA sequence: TGTGCCAGCAGTGAAGCGTCGGTAGCGGGAACAGGGGCCAACGTCCTGACTTTC.